This T cell receptor (beta chain) was obtained from a study of CD8+CD57+ T cells in acquired aplastic anemia. About the research overall: 3.2 ug was the average amount of DNA from sorted CD4+ and CD8+ cells. Whole-study results and caveats: It was found that roughly 31 CD8+ CDR3 sequences were shared between patients and controls. Controls and patients did not differ significantly in CD8+ Simpson's diversity.

V shed 6 bases and J shed 4 bases, with 16 bases lying between them. The germline V gene has CDR1 MNHNY and CDR2 SVGAGI (reference sequence). The CDR3 has 14 amino acids. CDR3 and TCR beta VDJ profiling relied on a genomic DNA template. In TCRdb, the reads were re-called with MiXCR into one record per CDR3 protein. This sample has about 180,000 distinct CDR3 sequences; around 60% occur once, and the top ten carry roughly 42%. Note on this clonotype: The antigen remains undetermined.

Patients sequenced had flow cytometry evidence of CD8+CD57+ cell expansion. At blood sampling, none of the patients had yet received therapy. This clonotype originated in a human donor with aplastic anemia. Specimen: sorted CD4+, CD8+, or CD8+CD57+ T cells (not recorded which) from PBMCs. V gene TRBV6-6 combines with J gene TRBJ2-7; possibly TRBD1 or TRBD2 for D (5 bases each). CDR3 amino acids: CASRDGTFVYEQYF. The CDR3 coding sequence is TGTGCCAGCAGGGACGGGACGTTCGTTTACGAGCAGTACTTC.